The 19 T cell receptor beta chains listed next were all sequenced from one sample in a study of Ad26.COV2.S vaccination and SARS-CoV-2 variants. Measured with immunoSEQ multiplex PCR; TCRdb has only the in-frame clones, and not every one. Of about 350,000 clones listed, about 91% are singletons. The material sequenced was peripheral blood, taken after recovery from COVID-19. Receptor source: a human donor who had recovered from COVID-19.

The chain joins TRBV9 to TRBJ2-1; 7 bases map to TRBD2. Trimming took 4 bases from V and 0 from J; bases not matched to a gene: 10. Germline-derived CDR1 and CDR2 are SGDLS and YYNGEE. The CDR3 sequence is 17 residues long. The CDR3 reads CASSLPMAGVSYNEQFF. CDR3 DNA: TGTGCCAGCAGCTTACCCATGGCGGGGGTCTCCTACAATGAGCAGTTCTTC.

The chain carries TRBV7-8 and TRBJ1-6, with D hard to call. CDR1 is SGHVS, CDR2 FQNEAQ, per germline. The CDR3 is 12 amino acids. V shed 5 bases and J shed 13 bases, with 12 bases lying between them. CDR3 coding DNA: TGTGCCAGCAGCCCCCATGGTTCGCCCCTCCACTTT. Residues: CASSPHGSPLHF.

The rearrangement links TRBV19 to TRBJ1-4; D perhaps matches TRBD1 (6 bases). Germline CDR1 reads LNHDA; CDR2 reads SQIVND (reference sequence). This CDR3 has 12 residues. Trimming pared 5 bases from V and 7 bases from J, leaving 8 bases between. The CDR3 nucleotides are TGTGCCAGTAGTTCCAGGGGTGAAAAACTGTTTTTT. Its translation: CASSSRGEKLFF.

The V call is TRBV12-3 or TRBV12-4, the J call TRBJ1-1; D gene uncertain. This CDR3 region has 13 residues. V shed 5 bases and J shed 1 base, with 8 bases lying between them. The CDR3 here is CASSTQQNTEAFF. CDR3 in DNA: TGTGCCAGCAGTACCCAACAGAACACTGAAGCTTTCTTT.

The V call is TRBV7-9, the J call TRBJ2-7, with 12 bases identical to TRBD1. This CDR3 has 14 amino acids. J lost 4 bases, V lost 6 bases, and 4 bases had no gene match. Germline lookup yields CDR1 SEHNR and CDR2 FQNEAQ (reference sequence). This CDR3 is CASSRDRGLYEQYF. CDR3 nucleotide sequence: TGTGCCAGCAGTCGGGACAGGGGGCTATACGAGCAGTACTTC.

The chain couples TRBV18 to TRBJ2-1, with D possibly matching TRBD2 (5 bases). The CDR3 has 17 residues. Per the germline V gene, CDR1 is KGHSH and CDR2 is LQKENI. V was shortened by 4 bases and J by 0 bases, with 16 bases between the two germline ends. In DNA form, the CDR3 reads TGTGCCAGCTCACGATCCTCGGATACTAGCTCCTACAATGAGCAGTTCTTC. Amino acid sequence: CASSRSSDTSSYNEQFF.

This CDR3 is CASSHGTGGLTVNGYTF. CDR3 nucleotide sequence: TGCGCCAGCAGCCACGGGACAGGGGGCCTGACGGTTAATGGCTACACCTTC. The gene calls are TRBV4-3 and TRBJ1-2, with 12 bases identical to TRBD1. This CDR3 contains 17 residues. The V segment lost 3 bases and the J segment 6 bases; nucleotides outside the gene matches: 11. Germline values: CDR1 LGHNA, CDR2 YSLEER.

The V gene is TRBV10-3, the J gene TRBJ2-7; TRBD2 matches 7 bases. Germline V gives CDR1 ENHRY, CDR2 SYGVKD. Germline trimming cut 6 bases from V and 1 base from J; bases unmatched to any gene: 15. The length of the CDR3 is 17 residues. The CDR3 protein is CAIRSAGGGPRSYEQYF. As DNA, the CDR3 is TGTGCCATCAGGAGCGCGGGCGGGGGTCCCAGGTCCTACGAGCAGTACTTC.

This clone was counted a single time. The chain joins TRBV19 to TRBJ2-3; no firm D call. CDR3 size: 16 residues. The V gene lost 4 bases and the J gene lost 2 bases, with 16 bases spanning the gap. Germline V gene lookup returns CDR1 LNHDA and CDR2 SQIVND (reference sequence). CDR3 loop: CASSNYRAYSTDTQYF. CDR3 nucleotides: TGTGCCAGTAGTAATTATCGGGCTTATTCCACAGATACGCAGTATTTT.

The V and J genes are TRBV7-9 and TRBJ1-3; no definite D call. The CDR3 extends over 15 amino acids. V was clipped by 5 bases and J by 1 base, with 12 bases between them. Germline CDR1 SEHNR, CDR2 FQNEAQ (reference sequence). CDR3 amino acids: CASSPVSGSGNTIYF. DNA for the CDR3: TGTGCCAGCAGCCCGGTTAGTGGGTCTGGAAACACCATATATTTT.

The rearrangement uses TRBV6-5 and TRBJ1-2; D is perhaps TRBD1 (6 bases). Germline lookup yields CDR1 MNHEY and CDR2 SVGAGI. CDR3 length: 15 residues. Trimming left V 6 bases short and J 0 bases short, with 14 bases between. The CDR3 nucleotides read TGTGCCAGCAGAAGAGGACAGCTCGCTAACTATGGCTACACCTTC. Residues: CASRRGQLANYGYTF.

The V and J genes are TRBV5-1 and TRBJ1-1, with D unclear. Trimming removed 1 base from V and 0 bases from J, with 10 bases in between. Per the germline V gene, CDR1 is SGHRS and CDR2 is YFSETQ. There are 15 residues in the CDR3. Here the CDR3 DNA reads TGCGCCAGCAGCTTGAGCCGGCCCTTGAACACTGAAGCTTTCTTT. It is translated as CASSLSRPLNTEAFF.

V and J are TRBV5-6 and TRBJ2-7, with D unresolved. The V gene's germline CDR1 is SGHDT and CDR2 YYEEEE. V was shortened by 6 bases and J by 0 bases, with 13 bases between the two germline ends. This CDR3 region has 14 residues. This CDR3 reads CASTPYRASYEQYF. CDR3 coding DNA: TGTGCCAGCACCCCTTATCGGGCCTCCTACGAGCAGTACTTC.

V is TRBV6-5 and J is TRBJ2-5, with D unresolved. CDR3 length: 16 residues. Germline assignment: CDR1 MNHEY and CDR2 SVGAGI. V was trimmed by 0 bases and J by 5 bases, leaving 16 bases between them. The CDR3 reads CASSYSIADGRETQYF. As DNA, the CDR3 is TGTGCCAGCAGTTACTCGATAGCCGACGGGCGGGAGACCCAGTACTTC.

The J gene is TRBJ2-3, the V gene TRBV9; unclear D gene. With 7 bases removed from V and 4 bases from J, the gap between germline ends came to 7 bases. This CDR3 is 11 amino acids long. Germline-derived CDR1 and CDR2 are SGDLS and YYNGEE. As DNA, the CDR3 is TGTGCCAGCGGGATTCCAGATACGCAGTATTTT. Its protein is CASGIPDTQYF.

This clone was counted once. The V call is TRBV6-5, the J call TRBJ1-4; the D is unclear. The CDR3 loop spans 13 amino acids. Per germline, CDR1 MNHEY and CDR2 SVGAGI. Trimming removed 6 bases at V and 6 bases at J, with 11 bases between. The CDR3 here is CASRVGLDEKLFF. The CDR3 coding sequence is TGTGCCAGCAGAGTAGGGCTGGATGAAAAACTGTTTTTT.

The V gene is TRBV15, the J gene TRBJ2-5; tentatively, D is TRBD2 (7 bases). Trimming took 1 base from V and 2 from J, leaving 14 bases between them. The CDR3 covers 16 residues. CDR1 and CDR2 (germline): LNHNV, YYDKDF (reference sequence). CDR3: CATSRVVGGRQETQYF. The CDR3, as DNA: TGTGCCACCAGCAGAGTCGTGGGGGGGCGACAAGAGACCCAGTACTTC.

CDR3 bases: TGCGCCAGCAGCTACGAAGGACAGGGGAGTGGCTACACCTTC. This encodes CASSYEGQGSGYTF. This rearrangement joins TRBV5-1 to TRBJ1-2; 9 bases map to TRBD1. Losses at the gene ends were 3 bases for V and 7 bases for J; bases not matched to a gene: 7. The CDR3 length is 14 residues. CDR1 SGHRS and CDR2 YFSETQ come from the germline V gene.

The chain has TRBV5-4 and TRBJ1-4; no clear D gene. V was trimmed by 8 bases and J by 3 bases, leaving 11 bases between them. This CDR3 is built from 13 residues. Per germline, CDR1 SGHNT and CDR2 YYREEE (reference sequence). The DNA for the CDR3 is TGTGCCAGTTCACTTGGCCCTAATGAAAAACTGTTTTTT. It is translated as CASSLGPNEKLFF.